This TCR beta chain was captured by sequencing in a study of CD8 T cells in Susac syndrome. When the RNA was reverse transcribed, random hexamers were used with an input of about 0.45 to 1 ug. Multiplex immunoSEQ PCR targeted 54 Vbeta and 13 Jbeta TCR beta segments. In TCRdb, the immunoSEQ multiplex PCR reads were re-called with MiXCR into one record per CDR3 protein. The table records about 430,000 distinct CDR3 sequences, 85% to 90% of them present only once. CDR1 and CDR2 (germline): LNHNV, YYDKDF (reference sequence). This CDR3 region has 16 residues. With 0 bases removed from V and 7 bases from J, the gap between germline ends came to 18 bases.

Material: CD8+ T cells from PBMCs. The receptor comes from a human donor with multiple sclerosis. This sequence joins TRBV15 and TRBJ1-2; unclear D gene. CDR3 region: CATSRERELHRTGYTF. The CDR3 DNA reads as TGTGCCACCAGCAGAGAGCGGGAACTCCACCGGACTGGCTACACCTTC.